These 23 T cell receptor beta chains share one sample of origin, sequenced in a study of regulatory T cells in long-lasting Graves disease. Researchers made TCR beta libraries by using iRepertoire HTBI primers and running Arm-PCR on CDR3 regions. TCRdb used MiXCR to reprocess the multiplex PCR reads, holding one entry per CDR3 protein. Altogether about 430,000 distinct CDR3 sequences are present, about 15% being singletons, with the ten largest covering approximately 7.8%. Specified time point: newly diagnosed GD, antithyroid drugs for less than 3 months. PBMC-derived RNA was used for the TCR library. This sample also belongs to another study, concerning T cells in Graves' hyperthyroidism and ophthalmopathy.

Sequenced here: peripheral blood mononuclear cells (PBMCs), sampled at new diagnosis, from a patient treated with antithyroid drugs. The receptor source for this set is a woman in her 40s with Graves disease.

This clonotype was seen repeatedly, ten times or more. The gene calls are TRBV12-3 or TRBV12-4 and TRBJ2-1, with a weak D call TRBD2 (6 bases). With 8 bases removed from V and 6 bases from J, the gap between germline ends came to 17 bases. The CDR3 loop spans 14 amino acids. In DNA form, the CDR3 reads TGTGCCAGCCGAAACGAACTAGCCAGCAATGAGCAGTTCTTC. It codes for CASRNELASNEQFF.

This clonotype was seen ten or more times. This chain links TRBV29-1 with TRBJ2-3, with D hard to call. CDR1 is SQVTM and CDR2 is ANQGSEA in the germline V gene. The germline V and J ends were trimmed by 1 base and 0 bases, with 8 bases remaining between them. This CDR3 is built from 14 residues. The CDR3 DNA reads as TGCAGCGTTGAAGGCCAGATAAGCACAGATACGCAGTATTTT. Translated: CSVEGQISTDTQYF.

The chain uses TRBV7-9 and TRBJ1-4, with D possibly TRBD1 on 5 matching bases. Germline values: CDR1 SEHNR, CDR2 FQNEAQ (reference sequence). V was shortened by 3 bases and J by 6 bases, with 14 bases between the two germline ends. CDR3 length: 15 residues. DNA for the CDR3: TGTGCCAGCAGCTTTTCCCTAGGGGTGGATGAAAAACTGTTTTTT. It translates to CASSFSLGVDEKLFF.

On this clonotype: In this CDR3 the conserved last residue, phenylalanine or tryptophan, is missing, so a read error is likely. It is unclear where the CDR3 begins or ends on the DNA, so no DNA is shown, and the CDR3 is as TCRdb lists it. The genes are TRBV30 and TRBJ1-1; TRBD1 was called by the table and not checked on the DNA. Germline CDR1 GTSNPN, CDR2 SVGIG (reference sequence). A total of 12 residues make up the CDR3, ends included. CDR3 sequence: CAWSVGIGGDFL.

This clonotype was seen once. This clone may be a read error of a much larger clone one base away. In this CDR3 the conserved last residue, phenylalanine or tryptophan, is missing, so a read error is likely. This sequence joins TRBV6-2 or TRBV6-3 and TRBJ1-1, with 9 bases lining up with TRBD1. This CDR3 has 16 amino acids. Trimming cost V 2 bases and J 5 bases; bases outside gene matches: 9. Germline lookup yields CDR1 MNHEY and CDR2 SVGEGT. In nucleotides, the CDR3 is TGTGCCAGCAGTTACGAGCTCGGGACAGGGAGGACTGAAGCTTTCTCT. Its protein product is CASSYELGTGRTEAFS.

This clonotype was counted between two and nine times. V is TRBV7-8 and J is TRBJ2-1; 10 positions agree with TRBD1. In germline, CDR1 is SGHVS, CDR2 FQNEAQ. The junction had 10 bases not matched to a gene; V was cut back by 5 bases and J by 15 bases. This CDR3 is built from 13 residues. CDR3 residues: CASSQDRGYRLFF. The CDR3 nucleotides read TGTGCCAGCAGCCAGGACAGGGGGTACCGTCTGTTCTTC. Variable domain in full (rest from reference TRBV7-8 and TRBJ2-1): GAGVSQSPRYKVAKRGQDVALRCDPISGHVSLFWYQQALGQGPEFLTYFQNEAQLDKSGLPSDRFFAERPEGSVSTLKIQRTQQEDSAVYLCASSQDRGYRLFFGPGTRLTVL.

This clonotype was detected many times. J is TRBJ1-1 and V is TRBV6-1; a weak D match, TRBD1 (5 bases). Germline-derived CDR1 and CDR2 are MNHNS and SASEGT. The ends were cut back, 8 bases at V and 7 bases at J, with 14 bases in the middle. This CDR3 spans 12 amino acids. CDR3 DNA sequence: TGTGCCAGCGAGACGGACGGGGGTGAAGCTTTCTTT. Translating gives CASETDGGEAFF.

At least ten counts were recorded for this clonotype. The chain recombines TRBV28 with TRBJ1-1; 7 bases are a match to TRBD1. This CDR3 region has 15 residues. V trimming: 8 bases; J trimming: 4 bases; junction bases outside the gene matches: 13. Germline CDR1 and CDR2: MDHEN and SYDVKM. The CDR3 DNA sequence: TGTGCCAGCGTGAAGACAGGGAGAGGCGTCACTGAAGCTTTCTTT. Its protein product is CASVKTGRGVTEAFF. Together with reference TRBV28 and TRBJ1-1, the CDR3 gives the full variable domain: DVKVTQSSRYLVKRTGEKVFLECVQDMDHENMFWYRQDPGLGLRLIYFSYDVKMKEKGDIPEGYSVSREKKERFSLILESASTNQTSMYLCASVKTGRGVTEAFFGQGTRLTVV.

This clonotype has only a few counts. The chain carries TRBV5-6 and TRBJ2-5; 8 bases match TRBD1. V shed 3 bases and J 4 bases; nucleotides not matched to a gene: 8. This CDR3 comprises 15 residues. The germline gives CDR1 SGHDT, CDR2 YYEEEE. Written as DNA, the CDR3 is TGTGCCAGCAGCTGGGCCGGGACAGGTCGAGAGACCCAGTACTTC. Translated: CASSWAGTGRETQYF.

This clonotype has more than one count but fewer than ten. The chain carries TRBV24-1 and TRBJ2-3, with D unclear. Trimming took 7 bases from V and 0 from J, leaving 7 bases between them. CDR1 KGHDR and CDR2 SFDVKD come from the germline V gene. The CDR3 extends over 13 amino acids. The CDR3: CATSHTSTDTQYF. The CDR3 nucleotides read TGTGCCACCAGCCATACTAGCACAGATACGCAGTATTTT.

This clonotype was seen repeatedly, ten times or more. The chain recombines TRBV10-3 with TRBJ1-1; D may be TRBD1 (6 bases). This CDR3 region has 18 residues. Germline CDR1 ENHRY, CDR2 SYGVKD. Trimming took off 7 bases at V and 0 bases at J, with 24 bases between the two ends. In nucleotides, the CDR3 is TGTGCCATCAAAAACAGGGAACGTGGGCTGGGGATGAACACTGAAGCTTTCTTT. Protein sequence: CAIKNRERGLGMNTEAFF.

This clonotype was recorded many times. The gene calls are TRBV7-9 and TRBJ2-1; D possibly corresponds to TRBD2 (5 bases). Germline V gives CDR1 SEHNR, CDR2 FQNEAQ (reference sequence). Trimming removed 2 bases at V and 7 bases at J, with 24 bases between. The CDR3 totals 18 residues. The CDR3 region has the DNA TGTGCCAGCAGCTTAACTAGAGCAGGCGGAATGGGGAAAAATGAGCAGTTCTTC. Its translation is CASSLTRAGGMGKNEQFF.

This chain joins TRBV7-9 and TRBJ2-7; D not certain. Germline CDR1 and CDR2: SEHNR and FQNEAQ (reference sequence). This CDR3 comprises 11 residues. V lost 4 bases to trimming and J lost 4 bases, with 5 bases between them. CDR3 coding DNA: TGTGCCAGCAGCTCAAAGTACGAGCAGTACTTC. Protein: CASSSKYEQYF. Full variable domain (missing parts from reference TRBV7-9 and TRBJ2-7): DTGVSQNPRHKITKRGQNVTFRCDPISEHNRLYWYRQTLGQGPEFLTYFQNEAQLEKSRLLSDRFSAERPKGSFSTLEIQRTEQGDSAMYLCASSSKYEQYFGPGTRLTVT.

This clonotype was recorded at least ten times. V gene TRBV7-9 combines with J gene TRBJ2-3, with 7 nucleotides matching TRBD1. Germline CDR1 is SEHNR and CDR2 is FQNEAQ (reference sequence). The junction had 2 bases not matched to a gene; V was cut back by 5 bases and J by 0 bases. This CDR3 region has 14 residues. As DNA, the CDR3 is TGTGCCAGCAGCCCGGACAGGAGCACAGATACGCAGTATTTT. Residues: CASSPDRSTDTQYF.

The chain couples TRBV12-3 or TRBV12-4 to TRBJ2-3; 8 positions agree with TRBD2. This CDR3 region has 18 residues. V gave up 5 bases and J gave up 0 bases; unmatched junction bases: 13. CDR3 DNA: TGTGCCAGCAGTCGCCCCACTAGCGGAACTTCTAGCACAGATACGCAGTATTTT. Translating gives CASSRPTSGTSSTDTQYF.

The chain uses TRBV28 and TRBJ2-1; possibly TRBD1 for D (5 bases). The germline gives CDR1 MDHEN, CDR2 SYDVKM. The CDR3 spans 13 residues. V was trimmed by 10 bases and J by 7 bases, leaving 17 bases between them. The CDR3 DNA reads TGTGCCACTCAAGGGGTGGGCTTAAATGAGCAGTTCTTC. It translates to CATQGVGLNEQFF.

J is TRBJ2-1 and V is TRBV19; D gene unclear. V dropped 3 bases and J dropped 7 bases, with 7 bases sitting between them. The germline CDR1 and CDR2 sequences are LNHDA and SQIVND (reference sequence). This CDR3 contains 12 residues. The CDR3 sequence is CASSIWGNEQFF. CDR3 DNA: TGTGCCAGTAGTATCTGGGGAAATGAGCAGTTCTTC.

The sample holds many counts of this clonotype. The V gene is TRBV27, the J gene TRBJ2-5, with a tentative D call TRBD2 (6 bases). Germline-derived CDR1 and CDR2 are MNHEY and SMNVEV (reference sequence). V was shortened by 0 bases and J by 5 bases, with 16 bases between the two germline ends. The CDR3 spans 16 residues. The CDR3 bases are TGTGCCAGCAGTTTATCAACTCCGGCTCGGGGGGAGACCCAGTACTTC. Translation: CASSLSTPARGETQYF.

This clonotype was counted many times. The chain recombines TRBV30 with TRBJ1-1, with D unresolved. The germline V gene encodes CDR1 GTSNPN and CDR2 SVGIG (reference sequence). This CDR3 spans 15 amino acids. Trimming removed 1 base from V and 0 bases from J, with 12 bases in between. The CDR3 spells CAWSDGPELNTEAFF. CDR3 sequence (DNA): TGTGCCTGGAGTGACGGGCCCGAATTGAACACTGAAGCTTTCTTT.

This clonotype showed up just a few times. The chain's CDR3 is CASTQRVPDTQYF. In DNA, the CDR3 is TGTGCCAGCACCCAAAGGGTCCCAGATACGCAGTATTTT. The chain employs TRBV7-8 and TRBJ2-3; D uncertain. Germline V lookup: CDR1 SGHVS, CDR2 FQNEAQ. The CDR3 has 13 residues. V was cut by 7 bases and J by 4 bases, with 12 bases left in between.

This clonotype came up a few times. The genes are TRBV5-1 and TRBJ1-5; 7 nucleotides agree with TRBD1. The trim removed 2 bases at V and 1 base at J, leaving 3 bases unmatched. Germline V gene data show CDR1 as SGHRS and CDR2 as YFSETQ. The CDR3 runs 15 residues. This CDR3 reads CASSFSGGSNQPQHF. DNA for the CDR3: TGCGCCAGCAGCTTTTCAGGGGGAAGCAATCAGCCCCAGCATTTT.

This clonotype was detected ten times or more. The V call is TRBV28, the J call TRBJ1-2, with TRBD1 matching 9 bases. The CDR3 contains 15 residues. The germline CDR1 and CDR2 sequences are MDHEN and SYDVKM. V lost 3 bases and J lost 8; bases outside the gene matches: 10. The CDR3 here is CASSFRTGDIQGYTF. CDR3 DNA: TGTGCCAGCAGTTTCCGGACAGGGGACATACAAGGCTACACCTTC.

This clonotype was detected only a few times. The chain joins TRBV18 to TRBJ1-5; D is possibly TRBD1 (6 bases). This CDR3 contains 14 residues. CDR1 and CDR2 (germline): KGHSH, LQKENI. V lost 6 bases, J lost 4 bases, and 13 bases lay in between. Here the CDR3 reads CASSGGYQNQPQHF. The CDR3 DNA reads as TGTGCCAGCTCGGGGGGCTACCAGAATCAGCCCCAGCATTTT.